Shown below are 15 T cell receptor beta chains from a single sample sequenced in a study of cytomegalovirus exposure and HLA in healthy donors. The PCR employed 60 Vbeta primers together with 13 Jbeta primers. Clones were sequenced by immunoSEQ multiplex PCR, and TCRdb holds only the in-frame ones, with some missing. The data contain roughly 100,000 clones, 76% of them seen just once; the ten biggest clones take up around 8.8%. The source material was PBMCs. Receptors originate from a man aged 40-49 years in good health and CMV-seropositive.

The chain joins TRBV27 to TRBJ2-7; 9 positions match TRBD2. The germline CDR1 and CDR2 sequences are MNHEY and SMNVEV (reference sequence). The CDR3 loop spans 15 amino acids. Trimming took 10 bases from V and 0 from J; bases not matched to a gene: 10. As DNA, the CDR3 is TGTGCCACCACTCCAGCGGGGGGCCCCTCCTACGAGCAGTACTTC. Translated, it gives CATTPAGGPSYEQYF.

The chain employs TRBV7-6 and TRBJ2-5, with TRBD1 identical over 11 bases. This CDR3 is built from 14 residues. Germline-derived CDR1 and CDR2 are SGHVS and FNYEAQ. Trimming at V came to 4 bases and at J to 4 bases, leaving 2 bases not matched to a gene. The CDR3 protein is CASSSDRGLETQYF. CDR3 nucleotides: TGTGCCAGCAGCTCGGACAGGGGGCTAGAGACCCAGTACTTC. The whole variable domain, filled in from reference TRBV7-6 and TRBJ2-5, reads GAGVSQSPRYKVTKRGQDVALRCDPISGHVSLYWYRQALGQGPEFLTYFNYEAQQDKSGLPNDRFSAERPEGSISTLTIQRTEQRDSAMYRCASSSDRGLETQYFGPGTRLLVL.

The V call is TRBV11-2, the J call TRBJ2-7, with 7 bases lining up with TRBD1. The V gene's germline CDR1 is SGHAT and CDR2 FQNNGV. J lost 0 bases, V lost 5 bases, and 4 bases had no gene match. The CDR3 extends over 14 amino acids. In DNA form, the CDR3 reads TGTGCCAGCAGCCTGACAGGGCGCTCCTACGAGCAGTACTTC. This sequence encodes CASSLTGRSYEQYF.

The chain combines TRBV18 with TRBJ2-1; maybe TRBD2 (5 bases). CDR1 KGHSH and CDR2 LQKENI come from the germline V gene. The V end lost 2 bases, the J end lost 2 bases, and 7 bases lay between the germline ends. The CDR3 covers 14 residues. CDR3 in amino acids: CASSPERPYNEQFF. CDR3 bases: TGTGCCAGCTCACCAGAGCGGCCCTACAATGAGCAGTTCTTC. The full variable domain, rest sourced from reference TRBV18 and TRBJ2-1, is NAGVMQNPRHLVRRRGQEARLRCSPMKGHSHVYWYRQLPEEGLKFMVYLQKENIIDESGMPKERFSAEFPKEGPSILRIQQVVRGDSAAYFCASSPERPYNEQFFGPGTRLTVL.

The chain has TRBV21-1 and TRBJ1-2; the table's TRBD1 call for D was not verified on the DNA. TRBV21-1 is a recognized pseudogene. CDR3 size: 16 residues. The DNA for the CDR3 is TGTGCCAGCAGCAAAGTTTATGGCAGGGAAACCTATGGCTACACCTTC. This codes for CASSKVYGRETYGYTF.

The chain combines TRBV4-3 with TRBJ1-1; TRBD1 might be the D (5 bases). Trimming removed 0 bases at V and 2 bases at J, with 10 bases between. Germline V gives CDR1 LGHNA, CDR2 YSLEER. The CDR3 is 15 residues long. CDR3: CASSQDGGLNTEAFF. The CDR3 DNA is TGCGCCAGCAGCCAAGACGGGGGGTTAAACACTGAAGCTTTCTTT.

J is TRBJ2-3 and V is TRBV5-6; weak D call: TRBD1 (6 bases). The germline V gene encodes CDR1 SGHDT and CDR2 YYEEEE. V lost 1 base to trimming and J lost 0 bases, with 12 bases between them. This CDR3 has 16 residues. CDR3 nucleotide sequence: TGTGCCAGCAGCTTGACCGGGACATACAGCACAGATACGCAGTATTTT. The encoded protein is CASSLTGTYSTDTQYF.

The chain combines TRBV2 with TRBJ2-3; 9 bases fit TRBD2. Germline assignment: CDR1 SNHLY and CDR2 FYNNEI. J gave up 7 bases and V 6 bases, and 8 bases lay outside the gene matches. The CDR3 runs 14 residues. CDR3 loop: CASRGRGGLNTQYF. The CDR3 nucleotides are TGTGCCAGCAGAGGGCGGGGGGGATTAAATACGCAGTATTTT.

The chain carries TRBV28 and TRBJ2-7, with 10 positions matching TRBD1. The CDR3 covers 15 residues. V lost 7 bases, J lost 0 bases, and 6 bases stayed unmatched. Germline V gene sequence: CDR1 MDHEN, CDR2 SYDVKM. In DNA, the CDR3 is TGTGCCAGCACCCCGGGACAGGGGCACTCCTACGAGCAGTACTTC. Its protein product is CASTPGQGHSYEQYF.

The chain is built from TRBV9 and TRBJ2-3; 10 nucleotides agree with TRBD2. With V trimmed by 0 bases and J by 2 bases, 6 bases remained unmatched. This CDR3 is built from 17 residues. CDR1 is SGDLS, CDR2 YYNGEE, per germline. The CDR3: CASSVGASGGFTDTQYF. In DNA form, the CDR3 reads TGTGCCAGCAGCGTAGGGGCTAGCGGGGGTTTCACAGATACGCAGTATTTT.

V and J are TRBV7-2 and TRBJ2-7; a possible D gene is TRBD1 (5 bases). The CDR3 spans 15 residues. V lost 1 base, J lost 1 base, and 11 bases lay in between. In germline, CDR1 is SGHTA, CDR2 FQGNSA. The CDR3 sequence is CASSLGPGQSYEQYF. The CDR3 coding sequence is TGTGCCAGCAGCTTAGGTCCAGGGCAGTCCTACGAGCAGTACTTC.

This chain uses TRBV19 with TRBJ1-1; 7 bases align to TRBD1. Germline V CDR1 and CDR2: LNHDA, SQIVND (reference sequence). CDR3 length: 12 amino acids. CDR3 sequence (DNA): TGTGCGGTGACAGGGTTGAACACTGAAGCTTTCTTT. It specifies CAVTGLNTEAFF.

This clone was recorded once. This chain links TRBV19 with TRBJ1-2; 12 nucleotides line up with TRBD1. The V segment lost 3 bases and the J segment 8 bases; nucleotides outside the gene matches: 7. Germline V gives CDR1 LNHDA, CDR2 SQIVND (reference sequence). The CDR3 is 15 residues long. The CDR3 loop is CASSISGQGARGYTF. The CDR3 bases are TGTGCCAGTAGTATTTCGGGACAGGGGGCAAGGGGCTACACCTTC.

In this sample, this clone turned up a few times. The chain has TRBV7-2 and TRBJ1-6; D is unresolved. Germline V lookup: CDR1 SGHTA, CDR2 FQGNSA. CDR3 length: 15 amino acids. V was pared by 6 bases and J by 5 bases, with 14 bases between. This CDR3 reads CASRAKGGNNSPLHF. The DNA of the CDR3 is TGTGCCAGCAGAGCTAAGGGAGGGAATAATTCACCCCTCCACTTT.

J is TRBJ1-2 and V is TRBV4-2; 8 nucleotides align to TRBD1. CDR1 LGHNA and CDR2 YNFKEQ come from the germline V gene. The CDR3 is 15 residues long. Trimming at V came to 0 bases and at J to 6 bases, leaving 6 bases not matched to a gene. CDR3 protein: CASSQDRWTGNGYTF. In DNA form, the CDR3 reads TGTGCCAGCAGCCAAGATCGGTGGACAGGGAATGGCTACACCTTC.